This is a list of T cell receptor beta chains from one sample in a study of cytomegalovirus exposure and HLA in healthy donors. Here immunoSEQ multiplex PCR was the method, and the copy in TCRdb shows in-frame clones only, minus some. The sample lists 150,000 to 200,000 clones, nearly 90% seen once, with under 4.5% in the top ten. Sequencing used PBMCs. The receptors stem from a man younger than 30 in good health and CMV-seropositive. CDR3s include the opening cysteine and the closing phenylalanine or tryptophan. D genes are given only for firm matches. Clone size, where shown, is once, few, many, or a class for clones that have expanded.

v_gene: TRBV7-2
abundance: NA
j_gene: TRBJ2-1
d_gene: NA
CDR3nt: TGTGCCAGCAGCTTAGTACTTAGCGTCCCCTACAATGAGCAGTTCTTC
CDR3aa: CASSLVLSVPYNEQFF

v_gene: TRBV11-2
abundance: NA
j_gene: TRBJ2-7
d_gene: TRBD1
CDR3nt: TGTGCCAGCAGCTTAATCCGGGACAGGGGCTACGAGCAGTACTTC
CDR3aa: CASSLIRDRGYEQYF

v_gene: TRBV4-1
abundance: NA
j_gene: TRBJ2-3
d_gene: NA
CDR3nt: TGCGCCAGCAGCCAACCTACCGGGGGTAGAGATACGCAGTATTTT
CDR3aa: CASSQPTGGRDTQYF

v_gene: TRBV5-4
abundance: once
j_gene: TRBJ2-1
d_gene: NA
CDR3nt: TGTGCCAGCAGCTTGACGGGATCCTACAATGAGCAGTTCTTC
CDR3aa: CASSLTGSYNEQFF

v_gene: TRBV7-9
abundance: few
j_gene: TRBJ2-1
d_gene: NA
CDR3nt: TGTGCCAGCAGCTTAGGGCAGATCGGGAATGAGCAGTTCTTC
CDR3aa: CASSLGQIGNEQFF

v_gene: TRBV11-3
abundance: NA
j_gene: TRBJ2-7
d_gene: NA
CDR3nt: TGTGCCAGCAGCTTTGGGCAGGCCTTTTACGAGCAGTACTTC
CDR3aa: CASSFGQAFYEQYF

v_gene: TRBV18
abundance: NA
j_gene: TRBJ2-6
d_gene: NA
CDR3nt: TGTGCCAGCTCACCTCCCCAGGGATGGATGGGGGCCAACGTCCTGACTTTC
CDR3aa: CASSPPQGWMGANVLTF

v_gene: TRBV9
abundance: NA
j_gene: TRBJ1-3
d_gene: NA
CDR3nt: TGTGCCAGCAGCGTGACAGGAGAAAACACCATATATTTT
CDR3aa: CASSVTGENTIYF

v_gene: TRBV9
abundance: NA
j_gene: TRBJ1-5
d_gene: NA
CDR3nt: TGTGCCAGCAGCCCATCCAACGGGAGGAATCAGCCCCAGCATTTT
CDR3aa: CASSPSNGRNQPQHF

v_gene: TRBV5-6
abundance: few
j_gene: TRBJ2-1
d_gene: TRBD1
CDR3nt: TGTGCCAGCAGCGTGGACAGGGATGAGCAGTTCTTC
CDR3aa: CASSVDRDEQFF

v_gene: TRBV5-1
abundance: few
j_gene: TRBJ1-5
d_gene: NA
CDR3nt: TGCGCCAGCAGCTTGGACGGACAGCCGAATCAGCCCCAGCATTTT
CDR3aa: CASSLDGQPNQPQHF

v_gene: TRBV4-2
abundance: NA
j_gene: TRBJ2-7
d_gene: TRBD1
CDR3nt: TGTGCCAGCAGCCCTCTTAGTGGACAGGGAGGAGCGCAGTACTTC
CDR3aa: CASSPLSGQGGAQYF

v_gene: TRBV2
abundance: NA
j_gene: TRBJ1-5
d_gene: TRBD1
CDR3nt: TGTGCCAGCAGTCCAGGACAGGGCGGGAATCAGCCCCAGCATTTT
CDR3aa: CASSPGQGGNQPQHF

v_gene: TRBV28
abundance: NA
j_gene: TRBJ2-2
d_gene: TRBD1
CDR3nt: TGTGCCAGCAGACCAGACAGGGAATACACCGGGGAGCTGTTTTTT
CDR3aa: CASRPDREYTGELFF

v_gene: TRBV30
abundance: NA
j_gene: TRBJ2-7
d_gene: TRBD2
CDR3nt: TGTGCCTGGGGAGCGGGGACTAGCAAAGGTTCGGGGGAGCAGTACTTC
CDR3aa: CAWGAGTSKGSGEQYF

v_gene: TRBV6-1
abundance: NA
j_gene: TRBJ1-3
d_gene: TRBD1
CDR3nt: TGTGCCAGCAAAGGGGGCACGAGCTCTGGAAACACCATATATTTT
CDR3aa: CASKGGTSSGNTIYF

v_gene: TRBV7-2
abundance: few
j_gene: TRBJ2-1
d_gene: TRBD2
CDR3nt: TGTGCCAGCAGCACCTCTAGCGGGAGTTACAATGAGCAGTTCTTC
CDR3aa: CASSTSSGSYNEQFF

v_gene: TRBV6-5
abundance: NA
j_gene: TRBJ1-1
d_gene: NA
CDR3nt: TGTGCCAGCAAAAGGAGGGAGGGGAACACTGAAGCTTTCTTT
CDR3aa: CASKRREGNTEAFF

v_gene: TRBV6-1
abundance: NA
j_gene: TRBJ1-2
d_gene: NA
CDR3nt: TGTGCCAGCAGTCCCGCCAGGGCGGTCGGCTATGGCTACACCTTC
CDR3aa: CASSPARAVGYGYTF

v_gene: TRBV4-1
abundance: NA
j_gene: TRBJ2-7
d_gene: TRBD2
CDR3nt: TGCGCCAGCAGCCAACTAGCGGGAGCTTCCTACGAGCAGTACTTC
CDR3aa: CASSQLAGASYEQYF

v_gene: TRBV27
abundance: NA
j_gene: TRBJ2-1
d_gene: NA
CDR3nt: TGTGCCAGCACCCTCCGAGGGGCGGGGAATGAGCAGTTCTTC
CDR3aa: CASTLRGAGNEQFF

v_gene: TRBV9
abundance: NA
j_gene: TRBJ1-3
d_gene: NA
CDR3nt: TGTGCCAGCACCCCTGAGGATGGAAACACCATATATTTT
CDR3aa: CASTPEDGNTIYF

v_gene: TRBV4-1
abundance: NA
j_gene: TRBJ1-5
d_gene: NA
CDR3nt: TGCGCCAGCAGCCAAGTGGGGGGGTTGGGGGGCAATCAGCCCCAGCATTTT
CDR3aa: CASSQVGGLGGNQPQHF

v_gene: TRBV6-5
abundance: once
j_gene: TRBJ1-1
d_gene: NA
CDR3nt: TGTGCCAGCAGTCGCGACAGGTTGAACACTGAAGCTTTCTTT
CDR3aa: CASSRDRLNTEAFF

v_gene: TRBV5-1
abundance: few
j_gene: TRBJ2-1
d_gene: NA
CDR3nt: TGCGCCAGCAGCTTGAATGGTAGCCCGTCTGAGCAGTTCTTC
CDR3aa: CASSLNGSPSEQFF

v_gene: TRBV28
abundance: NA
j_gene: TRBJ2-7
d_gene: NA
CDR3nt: TGTGCCAGCAAGAAGACAAAGTACGAGCAGTACTTC
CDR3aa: CASKKTKYEQYF

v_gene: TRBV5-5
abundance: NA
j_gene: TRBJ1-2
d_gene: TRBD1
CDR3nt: TGTGCCAGCAGCTTGGAGGACAGGGAACTCCGCTACACCTTC
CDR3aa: CASSLEDRELRYTF

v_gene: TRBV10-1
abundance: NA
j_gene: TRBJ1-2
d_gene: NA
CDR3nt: TGCGCCAGCAGTGAGTCTCAGGGATCTGGCTACACCTTC
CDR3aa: CASSESQGSGYTF

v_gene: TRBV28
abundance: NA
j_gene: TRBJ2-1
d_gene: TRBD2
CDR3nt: TGTGCCAGCAGTTTACCGACTAGCGGGAGGGCCTACAATGAGCAGTTCTTC
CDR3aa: CASSLPTSGRAYNEQFF

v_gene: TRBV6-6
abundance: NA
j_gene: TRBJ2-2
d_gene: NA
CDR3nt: TGTGCCAGCAGTTACAATCCGGGCGGGGAGCTGTTTTTT
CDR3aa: CASSYNPGGELFF

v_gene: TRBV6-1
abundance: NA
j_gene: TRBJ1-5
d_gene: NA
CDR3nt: TGTGCCAGCAGTGAAAGTCAGAATCAGCCCCAGCATTTT
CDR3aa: CASSESQNQPQHF

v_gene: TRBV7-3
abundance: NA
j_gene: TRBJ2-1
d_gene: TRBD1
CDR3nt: TGTGCCAGCAGCTTAACTTCAGGGGGCACCTACAATGAGCAGTTCTTC
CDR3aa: CASSLTSGGTYNEQFF

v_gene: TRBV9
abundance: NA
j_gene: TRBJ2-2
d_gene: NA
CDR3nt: TGTGCCAGCAGCGTAGCAGTCACCGGGGAGCTGTTTTTT
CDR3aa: CASSVAVTGELFF

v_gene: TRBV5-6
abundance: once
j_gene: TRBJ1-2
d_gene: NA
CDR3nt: TGTGCCAGCAGCTTGACGTCGGCAGGCCCCTATGGCTACACCTTC
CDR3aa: CASSLTSAGPYGYTF

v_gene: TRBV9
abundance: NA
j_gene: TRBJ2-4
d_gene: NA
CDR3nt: TGTGCCAGCAGCGTAGAGGGCGGGCCCACCAAAAACATTCAGTACTTC
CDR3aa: CASSVEGGPTKNIQYF

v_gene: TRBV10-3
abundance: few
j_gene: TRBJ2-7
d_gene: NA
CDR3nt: TGTGCCATCAGTGAACGGACTGTAAGCTACGAGCAGTACTTC
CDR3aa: CAISERTVSYEQYF

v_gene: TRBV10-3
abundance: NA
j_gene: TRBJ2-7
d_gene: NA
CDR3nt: TGTGCCATCAGTGGGGACAACCTGCCTTACGAGCAGTACTTC
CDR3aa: CAISGDNLPYEQYF

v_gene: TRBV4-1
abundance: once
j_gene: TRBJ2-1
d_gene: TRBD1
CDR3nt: TGCGCCAGCAGCCAAGTCCACAGGGGAGATGAGCAGTTCTTC
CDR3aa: CASSQVHRGDEQFF

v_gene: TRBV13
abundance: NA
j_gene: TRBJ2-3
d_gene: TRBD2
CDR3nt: TGTGCCAGCAGCTCGTGGACTAGCGGGAGTGGAGATACGCAGTATTTT
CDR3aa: CASSSWTSGSGDTQYF

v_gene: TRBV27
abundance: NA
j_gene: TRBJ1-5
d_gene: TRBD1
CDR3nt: TGTGCCAGCATGGGGACAGGGGGCCCCAGTCAGCCCCAGCATTTT
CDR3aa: CASMGTGGPSQPQHF

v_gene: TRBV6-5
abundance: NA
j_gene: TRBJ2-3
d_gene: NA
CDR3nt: TGTGCCAGCAGTTACAGTACCCCGGCAGATACGCAGTATTTT
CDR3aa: CASSYSTPADTQYF

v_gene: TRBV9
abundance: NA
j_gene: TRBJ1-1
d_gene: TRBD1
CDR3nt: TGTGCCAGCAGCCCATACCGTATGGACAGGGGCACTGAAGCTTTCTTT
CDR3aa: CASSPYRMDRGTEAFF

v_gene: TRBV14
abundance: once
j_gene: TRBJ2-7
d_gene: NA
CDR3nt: TGTGCCAGCAGCCAAACTAGCTCCTACGAGCAGTACTTC
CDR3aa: CASSQTSSYEQYF

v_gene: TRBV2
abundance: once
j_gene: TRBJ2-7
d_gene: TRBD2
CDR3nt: TGTGCCAGCACGACCGACAATAGCGGGAGTATCAACGAGCAGTACTTC
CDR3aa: CASTTDNSGSINEQYF

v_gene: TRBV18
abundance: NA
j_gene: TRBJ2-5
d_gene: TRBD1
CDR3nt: TGTGCCAGCTCACCAGAACAGGGGGTGGAGACCCAGTACTTC
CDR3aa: CASSPEQGVETQYF

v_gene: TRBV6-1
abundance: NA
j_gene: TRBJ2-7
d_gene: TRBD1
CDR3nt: TGTGCCAGCAGGAAGGGGGGCAGGGGGCCTTACGAGCAGTACTTC
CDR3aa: CASRKGGRGPYEQYF

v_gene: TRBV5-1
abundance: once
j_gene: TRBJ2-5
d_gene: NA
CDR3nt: TGCGCCAGCAGCTACGGACAAGATCAAGAGACCCAGTACTTC
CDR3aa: CASSYGQDQETQYF

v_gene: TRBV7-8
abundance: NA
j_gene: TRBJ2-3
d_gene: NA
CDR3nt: TGTGCCAGCAGTCCGATCGGCGGTACCGTCACAGATACGCAGTATTTT
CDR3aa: CASSPIGGTVTDTQYF

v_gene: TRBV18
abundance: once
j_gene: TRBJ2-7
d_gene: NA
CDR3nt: TGTGCCAGCTCACCAAATGGCTCCGGGGGAACCGAGCAGTACTTC
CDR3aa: CASSPNGSGGTEQYF

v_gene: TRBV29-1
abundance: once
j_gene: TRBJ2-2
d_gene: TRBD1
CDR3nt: TGCAGCGCCTCCGGGACAGCGAACACCGGGGAGCTGTTTTTT
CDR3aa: CSASGTANTGELFF

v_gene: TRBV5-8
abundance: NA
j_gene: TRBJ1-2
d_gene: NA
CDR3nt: TGTGCCAGCAGCTTTTTTCAGGGGATGGGCGGCTACACCTTC
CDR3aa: CASSFFQGMGGYTF

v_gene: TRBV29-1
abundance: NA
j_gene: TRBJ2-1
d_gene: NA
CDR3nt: TGCAGTGCCCAGGACTCATCTTACAATGAGCAGTTCTTC
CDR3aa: CSAQDSSYNEQFF

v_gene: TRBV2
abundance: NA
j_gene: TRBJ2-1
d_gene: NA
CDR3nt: TGTGCCAGCAACCTAGCGCCCGAGTACAATGAGCAGTTCTTC
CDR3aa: CASNLAPEYNEQFF